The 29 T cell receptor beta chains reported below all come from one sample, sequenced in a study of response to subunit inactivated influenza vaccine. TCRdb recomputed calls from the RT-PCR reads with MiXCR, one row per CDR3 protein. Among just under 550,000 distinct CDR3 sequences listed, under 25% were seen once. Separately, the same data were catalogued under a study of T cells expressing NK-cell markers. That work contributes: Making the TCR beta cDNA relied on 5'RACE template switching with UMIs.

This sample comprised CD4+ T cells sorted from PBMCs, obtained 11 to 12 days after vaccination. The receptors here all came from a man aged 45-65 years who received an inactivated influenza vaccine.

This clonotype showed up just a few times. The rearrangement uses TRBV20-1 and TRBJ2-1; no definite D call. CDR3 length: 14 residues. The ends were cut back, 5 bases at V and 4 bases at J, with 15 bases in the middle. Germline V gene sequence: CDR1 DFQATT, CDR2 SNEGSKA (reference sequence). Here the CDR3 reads CSAHLDSAYNEQFF. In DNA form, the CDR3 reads TGCAGTGCTCATCTTGACTCCGCATACAATGAGCAGTTCTTC.

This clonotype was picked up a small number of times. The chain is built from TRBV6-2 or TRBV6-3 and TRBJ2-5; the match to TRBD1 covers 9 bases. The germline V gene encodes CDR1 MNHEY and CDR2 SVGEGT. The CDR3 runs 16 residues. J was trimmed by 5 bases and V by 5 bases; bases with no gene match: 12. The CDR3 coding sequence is TGTGCCAGCAGTCCTCCCAACAGGGGGCTATACGAGACCCAGTACTTC. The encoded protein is CASSPPNRGLYETQYF.

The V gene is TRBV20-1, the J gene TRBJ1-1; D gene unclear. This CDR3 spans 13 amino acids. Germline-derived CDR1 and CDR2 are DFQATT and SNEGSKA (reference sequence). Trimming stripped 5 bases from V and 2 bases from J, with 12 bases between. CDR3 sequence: CSASDEPNTEAFF. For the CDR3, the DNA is TGCAGTGCTTCAGACGAGCCTAACACTGAAGCTTTCTTT.

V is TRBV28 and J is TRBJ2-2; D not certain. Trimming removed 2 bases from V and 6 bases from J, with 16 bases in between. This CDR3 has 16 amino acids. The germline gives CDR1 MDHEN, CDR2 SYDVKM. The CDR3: CASSLRSRRSAGELFF. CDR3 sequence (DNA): TGTGCCAGCAGTTTAAGGTCCCGGCGGTCGGCCGGGGAGCTGTTTTTT.

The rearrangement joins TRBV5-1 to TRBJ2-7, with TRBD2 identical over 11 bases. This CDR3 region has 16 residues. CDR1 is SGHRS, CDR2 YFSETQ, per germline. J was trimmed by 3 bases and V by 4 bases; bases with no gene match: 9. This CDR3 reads CASSKGTSGSGYEQYF. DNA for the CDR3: TGCGCCAGCAGCAAAGGCACTAGCGGGAGTGGCTACGAGCAGTACTTC.

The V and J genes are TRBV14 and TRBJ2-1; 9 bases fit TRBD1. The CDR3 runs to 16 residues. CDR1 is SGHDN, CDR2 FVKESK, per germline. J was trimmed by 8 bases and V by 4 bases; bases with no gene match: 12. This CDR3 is CASSRDGTGFFDEQFF. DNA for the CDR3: TGTGCCAGCAGCCGAGACGGGACAGGGTTTTTCGATGAGCAGTTCTTC.

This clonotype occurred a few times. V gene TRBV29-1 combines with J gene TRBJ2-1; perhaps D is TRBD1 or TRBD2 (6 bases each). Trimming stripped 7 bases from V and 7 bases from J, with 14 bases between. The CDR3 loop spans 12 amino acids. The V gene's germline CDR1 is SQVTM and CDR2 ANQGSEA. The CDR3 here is CSGWRGENEQFF. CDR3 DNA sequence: TGCAGCGGTTGGAGGGGGGAAAATGAGCAGTTCTTC.

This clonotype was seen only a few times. DNA of the CDR3: TGCGCCAGCAGCATGAACACGGACACCGGGGAGCTGTTTTTT. Its translation is CASSMNTDTGELFF. This chain links TRBV5-1 with TRBJ2-2; no reliable D call. With 4 bases removed from V and 3 bases from J, the gap between germline ends came to 10 bases. Germline assignment: CDR1 SGHRS and CDR2 YFSETQ. The length of the CDR3 is 14 residues.

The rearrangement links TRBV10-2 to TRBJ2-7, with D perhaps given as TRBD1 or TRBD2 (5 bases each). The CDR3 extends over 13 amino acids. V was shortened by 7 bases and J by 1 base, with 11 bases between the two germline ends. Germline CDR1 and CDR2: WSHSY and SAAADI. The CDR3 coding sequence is TGCGCCAGCACTCCGGGGCCTTCCTACGAGCAGTACTTC. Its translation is CASTPGPSYEQYF.

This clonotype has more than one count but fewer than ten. CDR3 residues: CSARDLVQADMNTEAFF. The CDR3 nucleotides are TGCAGTGCTAGAGATCTAGTACAGGCGGACATGAACACTGAAGCTTTCTTT. This chain uses TRBV20-1 with TRBJ1-1; the D gene is possibly TRBD1 (5 bases). Germline-derived CDR1 and CDR2 are DFQATT and SNEGSKA (reference sequence). V was clipped by 0 bases and J by 0 bases, with 17 bases between them. The CDR3 sequence is 17 residues long.

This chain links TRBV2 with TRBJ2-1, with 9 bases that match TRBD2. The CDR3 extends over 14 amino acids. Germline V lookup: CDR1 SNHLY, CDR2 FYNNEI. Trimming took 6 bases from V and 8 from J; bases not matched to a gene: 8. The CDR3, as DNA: TGTGCCAGCAGGGCCGGGACTAGCAACCATGAGCAGTTCTTC. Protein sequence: CASRAGTSNHEQFF.

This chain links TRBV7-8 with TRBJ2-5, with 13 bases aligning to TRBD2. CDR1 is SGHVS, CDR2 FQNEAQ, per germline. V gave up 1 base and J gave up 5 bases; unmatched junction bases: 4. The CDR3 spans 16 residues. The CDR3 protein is CASSLVGTSGMETQYF. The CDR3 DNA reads TGTGCCAGCAGCTTAGTAGGGACTAGCGGGATGGAGACCCAGTACTTC.

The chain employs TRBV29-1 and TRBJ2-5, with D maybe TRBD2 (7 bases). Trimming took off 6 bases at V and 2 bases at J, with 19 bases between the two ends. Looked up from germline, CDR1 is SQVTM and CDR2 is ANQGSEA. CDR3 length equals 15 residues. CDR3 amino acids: CSVRMGGGPQETQYF. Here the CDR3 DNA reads TGCAGCGTCAGGATGGGAGGGGGACCGCAAGAGACCCAGTACTTC.

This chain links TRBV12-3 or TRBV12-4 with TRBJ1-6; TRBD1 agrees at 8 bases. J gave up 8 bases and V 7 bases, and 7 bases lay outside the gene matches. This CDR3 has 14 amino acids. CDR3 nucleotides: TGTGCCAGCACACTCGGGACAGGACATTCACCCCTCCACTTT. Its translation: CASTLGTGHSPLHF.

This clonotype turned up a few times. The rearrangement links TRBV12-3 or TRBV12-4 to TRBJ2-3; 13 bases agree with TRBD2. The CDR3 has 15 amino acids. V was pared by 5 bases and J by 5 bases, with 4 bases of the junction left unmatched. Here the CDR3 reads CASSTWTSGGDTQYF. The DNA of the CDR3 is TGTGCCAGCAGTACGTGGACTAGCGGGGGAGATACGCAGTATTTT.

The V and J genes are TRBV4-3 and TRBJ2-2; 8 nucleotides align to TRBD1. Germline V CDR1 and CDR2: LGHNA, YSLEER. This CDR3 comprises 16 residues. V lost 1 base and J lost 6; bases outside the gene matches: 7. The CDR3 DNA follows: TGCGCCAGCAGCCAAGTTGGACAGGGTTTTTCCGGGGAGCTGTTTTTT. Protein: CASSQVGQGFSGELFF.

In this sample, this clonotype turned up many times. The chain's CDR3 is CASSLPGELFF. The CDR3 bases are TGTGCCAGCAGCTTACCCGGGGAGCTGTTTTTT. V usage is TRBV7-9 and J usage is TRBJ2-2; D gene ambiguous. Germline V lookup: CDR1 SEHNR, CDR2 FQNEAQ (reference sequence). The CDR3 covers 11 residues. V was pared by 2 bases and J by 6 bases, with 1 base between.

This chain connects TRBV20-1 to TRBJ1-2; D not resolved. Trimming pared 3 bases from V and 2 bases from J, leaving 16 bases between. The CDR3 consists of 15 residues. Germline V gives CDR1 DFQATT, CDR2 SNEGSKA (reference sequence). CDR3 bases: TGCAGTGCTAGGACGTCCCTCGGGAGGAACTATGGCTACACCTTC. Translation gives CSARTSLGRNYGYTF.

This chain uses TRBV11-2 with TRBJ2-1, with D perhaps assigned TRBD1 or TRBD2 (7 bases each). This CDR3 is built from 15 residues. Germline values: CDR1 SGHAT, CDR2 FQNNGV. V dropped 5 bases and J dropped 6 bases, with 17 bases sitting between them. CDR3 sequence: CASSPQGGTTNEQFF. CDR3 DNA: TGTGCCAGCAGCCCCCAGGGGGGGACTACCAATGAGCAGTTCTTC.

CDR3 coding DNA: TGCGCCAGCAGCCCGGGAGCCGGGTACCAAGAGACCCAGTACTTC. Protein product: CASSPGAGYQETQYF. The chain links TRBV5-1 to TRBJ2-5; the D gene is possibly TRBD2 (6 bases). The CDR3 runs 15 residues. Germline-derived CDR1 and CDR2 are SGHRS and YFSETQ. Trimming pared 4 bases from V and 0 bases from J, leaving 13 bases between.

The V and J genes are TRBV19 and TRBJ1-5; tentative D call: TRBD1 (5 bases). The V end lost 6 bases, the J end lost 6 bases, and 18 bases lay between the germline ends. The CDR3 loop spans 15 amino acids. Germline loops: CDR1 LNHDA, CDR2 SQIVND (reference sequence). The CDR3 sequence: CASSTHPGVGQPQHF. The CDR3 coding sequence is TGTGCCAGTAGCACACATCCGGGGGTCGGTCAGCCCCAGCATTTT.

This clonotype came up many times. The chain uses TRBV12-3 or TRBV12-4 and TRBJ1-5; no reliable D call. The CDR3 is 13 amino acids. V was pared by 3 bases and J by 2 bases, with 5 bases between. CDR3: CASSLAGNQPQHF. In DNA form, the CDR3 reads TGTGCCAGCAGTTTGGCAGGCAATCAGCCCCAGCATTTT.

Written as DNA, the CDR3 is TGCGCCAGCAAATTTGGCGTGAACAATGAGCAGTTCTTC. This encodes CASKFGVNNEQFF. This chain uses TRBV5-1 with TRBJ2-1; D is undetermined. V was cut by 6 bases and J by 5 bases, with 12 bases left in between. The CDR3 loop spans 13 amino acids. Germline loops: CDR1 SGHRS, CDR2 YFSETQ.

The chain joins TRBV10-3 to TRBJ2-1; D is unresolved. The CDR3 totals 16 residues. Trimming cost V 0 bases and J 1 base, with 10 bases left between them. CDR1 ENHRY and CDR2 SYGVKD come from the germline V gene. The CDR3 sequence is CAISESVGSSYNEQFF. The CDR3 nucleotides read TGTGCCATCAGTGAGTCAGTGGGATCGTCCTACAATGAGCAGTTCTTC.

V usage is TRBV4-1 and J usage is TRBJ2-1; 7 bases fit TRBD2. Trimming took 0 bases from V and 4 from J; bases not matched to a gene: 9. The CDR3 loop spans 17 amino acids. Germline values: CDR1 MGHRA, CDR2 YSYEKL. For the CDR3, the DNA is TGCGCCAGCAGCCAAGATACGGCGGGAGTAATGTACAATGAGCAGTTCTTC. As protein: CASSQDTAGVMYNEQFF.

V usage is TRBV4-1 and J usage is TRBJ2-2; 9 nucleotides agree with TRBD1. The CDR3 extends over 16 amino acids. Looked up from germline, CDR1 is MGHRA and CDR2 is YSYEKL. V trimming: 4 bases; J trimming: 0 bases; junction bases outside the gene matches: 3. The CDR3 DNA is TGCGCCAGCAGCCCCTGGACAGGGGCGAACACCGGGGAGCTGTTTTTT. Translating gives CASSPWTGANTGELFF.

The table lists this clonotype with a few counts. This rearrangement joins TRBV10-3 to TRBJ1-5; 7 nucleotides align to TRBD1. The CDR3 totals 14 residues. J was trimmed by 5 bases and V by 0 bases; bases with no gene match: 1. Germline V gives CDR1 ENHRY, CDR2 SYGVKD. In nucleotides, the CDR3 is TGTGCCATCAGTGAGTCCAGGGGGGATCAGCCCCAGCATTTT. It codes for CAISESRGDQPQHF.

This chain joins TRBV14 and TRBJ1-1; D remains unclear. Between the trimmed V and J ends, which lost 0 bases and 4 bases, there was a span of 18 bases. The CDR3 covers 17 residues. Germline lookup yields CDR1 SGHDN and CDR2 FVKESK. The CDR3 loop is CASSQDWRWSGFTEAFF. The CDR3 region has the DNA TGTGCCAGCAGCCAAGATTGGAGGTGGAGCGGGTTCACTGAAGCTTTCTTT.

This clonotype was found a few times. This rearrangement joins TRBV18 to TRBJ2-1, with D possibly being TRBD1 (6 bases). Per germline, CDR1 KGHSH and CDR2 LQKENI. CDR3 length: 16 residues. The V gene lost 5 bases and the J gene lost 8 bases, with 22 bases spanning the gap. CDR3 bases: TGTGCCAGCTCAAGGAACGACAGGTCCCTTCGGGATGAGCAGTTCTTC. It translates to CASSRNDRSLRDEQFF.